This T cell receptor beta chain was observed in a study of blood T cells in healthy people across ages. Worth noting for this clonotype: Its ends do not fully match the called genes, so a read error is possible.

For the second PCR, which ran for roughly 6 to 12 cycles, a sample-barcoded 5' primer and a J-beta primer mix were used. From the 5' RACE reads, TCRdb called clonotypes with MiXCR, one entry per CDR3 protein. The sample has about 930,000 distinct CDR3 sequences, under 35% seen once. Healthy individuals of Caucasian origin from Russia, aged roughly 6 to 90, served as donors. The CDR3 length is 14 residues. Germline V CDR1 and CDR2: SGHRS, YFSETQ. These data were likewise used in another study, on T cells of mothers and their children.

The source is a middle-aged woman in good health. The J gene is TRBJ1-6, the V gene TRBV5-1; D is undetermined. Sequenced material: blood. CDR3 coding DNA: TGCGCCAGCAGCTCACAGAAGTATAATTCACCCCTTCACTTT. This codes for CASSSQKYNSPLHF.